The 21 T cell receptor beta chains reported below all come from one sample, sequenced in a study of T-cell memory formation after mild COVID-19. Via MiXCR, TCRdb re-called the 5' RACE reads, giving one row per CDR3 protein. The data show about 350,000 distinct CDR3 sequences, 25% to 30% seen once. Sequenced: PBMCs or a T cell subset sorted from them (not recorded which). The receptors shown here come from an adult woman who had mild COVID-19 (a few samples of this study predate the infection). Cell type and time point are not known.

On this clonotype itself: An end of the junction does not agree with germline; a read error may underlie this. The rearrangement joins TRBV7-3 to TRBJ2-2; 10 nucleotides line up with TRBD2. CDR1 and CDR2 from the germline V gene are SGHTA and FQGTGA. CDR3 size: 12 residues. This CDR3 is CATSGRAGELFF. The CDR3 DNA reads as TGTGCCACCAGCGGGAGGGCCGGGGAGCTGTTTTTT.

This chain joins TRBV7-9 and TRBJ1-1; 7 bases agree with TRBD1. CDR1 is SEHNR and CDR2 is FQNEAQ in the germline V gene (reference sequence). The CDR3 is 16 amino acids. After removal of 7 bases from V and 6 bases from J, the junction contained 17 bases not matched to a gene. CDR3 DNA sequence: TGTGCCAGCAACTCCGGGGTGAAAGGGGGCAGCTCTGAAGCTTTCTTT. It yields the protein CASNSGVKGGSSEAFF.

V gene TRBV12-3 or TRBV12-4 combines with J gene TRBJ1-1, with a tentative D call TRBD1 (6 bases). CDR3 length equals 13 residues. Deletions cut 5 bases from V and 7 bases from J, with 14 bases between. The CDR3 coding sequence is TGTGCCAGCAGTCCCTCAGGGGCAGGTGAAGCTTTCTTT. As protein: CASSPSGAGEAFF.

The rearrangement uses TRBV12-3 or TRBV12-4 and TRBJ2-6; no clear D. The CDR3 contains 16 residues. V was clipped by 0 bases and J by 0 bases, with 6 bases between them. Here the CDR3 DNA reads TGTGCCAGCAGTTTAGCCGCCAGCTCTGGGGCCAACGTCCTGACTTTC. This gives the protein CASSLAASSGANVLTF.

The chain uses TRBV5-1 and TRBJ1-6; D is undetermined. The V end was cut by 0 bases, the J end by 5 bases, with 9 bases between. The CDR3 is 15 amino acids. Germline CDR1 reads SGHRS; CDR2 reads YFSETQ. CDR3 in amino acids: CASSLERLNNSPLHF. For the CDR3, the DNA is TGCGCCAGCAGCTTGGAGCGGCTAAATAATTCACCCCTCCACTTT.

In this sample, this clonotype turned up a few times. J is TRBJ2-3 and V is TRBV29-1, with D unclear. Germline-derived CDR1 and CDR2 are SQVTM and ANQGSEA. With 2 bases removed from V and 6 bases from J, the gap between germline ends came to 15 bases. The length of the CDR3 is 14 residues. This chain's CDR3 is CSVESEGPLDTQYF. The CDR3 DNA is TGCAGCGTTGAATCGGAAGGGCCCCTGGATACGCAGTATTTT.

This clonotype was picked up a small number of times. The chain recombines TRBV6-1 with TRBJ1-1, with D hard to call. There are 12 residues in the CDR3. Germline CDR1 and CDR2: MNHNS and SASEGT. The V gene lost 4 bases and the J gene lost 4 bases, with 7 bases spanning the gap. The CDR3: CASSVRGTEAFF. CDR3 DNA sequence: TGTGCCAGCAGTGTTCGGGGCACTGAAGCTTTCTTT.

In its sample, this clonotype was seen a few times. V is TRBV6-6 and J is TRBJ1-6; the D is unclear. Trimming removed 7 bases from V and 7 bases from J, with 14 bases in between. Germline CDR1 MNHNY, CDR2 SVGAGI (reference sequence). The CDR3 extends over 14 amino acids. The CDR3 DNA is TGTGCCAGCACCGTGGGGAGGGTCAATTCACCCCTCCACTTT. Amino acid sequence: CASTVGRVNSPLHF.

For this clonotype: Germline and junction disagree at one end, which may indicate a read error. The DNA for the CDR3 is TGTGCCAGCAGCCAAGTCACGACGGGACACCTCATCTTC. Its protein product is CASSQVTTGHLIF. The J gene is TRBJ2-5, the V gene TRBV14; tentative D call: TRBD1 (6 bases). CDR3 length: 13 amino acids. Germline loops: CDR1 SGHDN, CDR2 FVKESK.

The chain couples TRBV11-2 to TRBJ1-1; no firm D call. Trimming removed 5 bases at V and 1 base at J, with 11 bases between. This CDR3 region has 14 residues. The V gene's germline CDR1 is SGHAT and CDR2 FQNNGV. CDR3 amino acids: CASSLETSNTEAFF. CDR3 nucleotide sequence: TGTGCCAGCAGCCTGGAGACTTCGAACACTGAAGCTTTCTTT.

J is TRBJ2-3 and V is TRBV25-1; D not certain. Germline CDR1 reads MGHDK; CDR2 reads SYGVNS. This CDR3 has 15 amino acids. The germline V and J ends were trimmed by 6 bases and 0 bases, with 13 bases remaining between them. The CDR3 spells CASRLDPISTDTQYF. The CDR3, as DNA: TGTGCCAGCAGGTTAGACCCGATAAGCACAGATACGCAGTATTTT.

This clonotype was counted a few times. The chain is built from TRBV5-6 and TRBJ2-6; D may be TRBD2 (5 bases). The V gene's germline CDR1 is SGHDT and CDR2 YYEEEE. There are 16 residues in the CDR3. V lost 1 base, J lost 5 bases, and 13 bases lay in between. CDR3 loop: CASSLRGSGRANVLTF. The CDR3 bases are TGTGCCAGCAGCTTGAGAGGGTCCGGGCGGGCCAACGTCCTGACTTTC.

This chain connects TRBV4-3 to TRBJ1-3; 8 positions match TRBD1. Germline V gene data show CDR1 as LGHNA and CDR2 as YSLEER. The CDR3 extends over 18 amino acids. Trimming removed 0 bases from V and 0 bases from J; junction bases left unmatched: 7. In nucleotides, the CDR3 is TGCGCCAGCAGCCAAGAAGTAGGGGGGACAGGCTCTGGAAACACCATATATTTT. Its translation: CASSQEVGGTGSGNTIYF.

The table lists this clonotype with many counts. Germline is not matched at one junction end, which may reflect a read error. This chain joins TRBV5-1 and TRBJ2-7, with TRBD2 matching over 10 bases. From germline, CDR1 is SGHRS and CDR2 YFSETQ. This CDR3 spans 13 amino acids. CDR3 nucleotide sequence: TGTGCCAGCAGTTGGACTAGCGGATACGAGCAGTACTTC. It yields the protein CASSWTSGYEQYF.

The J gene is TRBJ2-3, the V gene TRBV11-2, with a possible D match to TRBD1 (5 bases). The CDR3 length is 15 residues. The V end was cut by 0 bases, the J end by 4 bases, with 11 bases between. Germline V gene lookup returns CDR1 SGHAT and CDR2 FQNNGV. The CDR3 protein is CASSLEGARADTQYF. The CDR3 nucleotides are TGTGCCAGCAGCTTAGAAGGGGCCAGGGCAGATACGCAGTATTTT.

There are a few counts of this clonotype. CDR3 nucleotides: TGTGCCAGCAGTGACTCGTGGACACTAACTTACAATGAGCAGTTCTTC. Translating gives CASSDSWTLTYNEQFF. The rearrangement uses TRBV6-4 and TRBJ2-1; D is possibly TRBD1 (5 bases). Per germline, CDR1 MRHNA and CDR2 SNTAGT. The ends were cut back, 0 bases at V and 4 bases at J, with 13 bases in the middle. The CDR3 runs 16 residues.

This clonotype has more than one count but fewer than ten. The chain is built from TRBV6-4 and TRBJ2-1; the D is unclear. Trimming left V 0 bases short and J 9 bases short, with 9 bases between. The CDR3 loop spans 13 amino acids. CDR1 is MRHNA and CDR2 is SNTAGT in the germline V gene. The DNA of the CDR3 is TGTGCCAGCAGTGACTCGCTGAGAGGTGAGCAGTTCTTC. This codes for CASSDSLRGEQFF.

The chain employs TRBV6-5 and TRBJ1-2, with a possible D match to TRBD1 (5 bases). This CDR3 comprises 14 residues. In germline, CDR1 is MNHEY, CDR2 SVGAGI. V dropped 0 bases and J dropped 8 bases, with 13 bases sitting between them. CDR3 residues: CASSYSAWRGGYTF. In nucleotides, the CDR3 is TGTGCCAGCAGTTACTCGGCGTGGCGGGGCGGCTACACCTTC.

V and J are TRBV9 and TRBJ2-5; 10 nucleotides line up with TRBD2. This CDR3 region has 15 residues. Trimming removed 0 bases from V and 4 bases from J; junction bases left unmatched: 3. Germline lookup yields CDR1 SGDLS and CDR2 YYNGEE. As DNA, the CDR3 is TGTGCCAGCAGCGTAGCAGCGGGGGGGAGAGAGACCCAGTACTTC. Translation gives CASSVAAGGRETQYF.

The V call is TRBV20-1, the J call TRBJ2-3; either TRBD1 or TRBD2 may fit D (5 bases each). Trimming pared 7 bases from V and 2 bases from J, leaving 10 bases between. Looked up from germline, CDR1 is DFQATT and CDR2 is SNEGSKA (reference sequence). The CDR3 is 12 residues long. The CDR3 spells CSVGGDTDTQYF. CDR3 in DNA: TGCAGTGTTGGGGGAGACACAGATACGCAGTATTTT.

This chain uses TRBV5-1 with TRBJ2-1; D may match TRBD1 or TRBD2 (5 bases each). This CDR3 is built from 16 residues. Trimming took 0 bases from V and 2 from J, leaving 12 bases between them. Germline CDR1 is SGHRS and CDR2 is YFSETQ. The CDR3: CASSLVSRGPYNEQFF. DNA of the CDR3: TGCGCCAGCAGCTTGGTATCTCGGGGACCCTACAATGAGCAGTTCTTC.